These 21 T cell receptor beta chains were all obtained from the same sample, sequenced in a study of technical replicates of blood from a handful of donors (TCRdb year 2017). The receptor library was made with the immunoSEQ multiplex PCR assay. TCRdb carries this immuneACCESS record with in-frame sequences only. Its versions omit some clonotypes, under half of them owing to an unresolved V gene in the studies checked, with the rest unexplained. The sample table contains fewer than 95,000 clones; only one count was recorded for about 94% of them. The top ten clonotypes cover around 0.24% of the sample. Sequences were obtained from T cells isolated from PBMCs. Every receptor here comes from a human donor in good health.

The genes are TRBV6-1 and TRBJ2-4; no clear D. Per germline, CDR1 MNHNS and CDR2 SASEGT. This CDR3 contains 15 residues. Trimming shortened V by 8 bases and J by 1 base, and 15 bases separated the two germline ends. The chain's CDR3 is CASRRTPEAKNIQYF. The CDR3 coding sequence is TGTGCCAGCCGCAGAACTCCGGAGGCCAAAAACATTCAGTACTTC.

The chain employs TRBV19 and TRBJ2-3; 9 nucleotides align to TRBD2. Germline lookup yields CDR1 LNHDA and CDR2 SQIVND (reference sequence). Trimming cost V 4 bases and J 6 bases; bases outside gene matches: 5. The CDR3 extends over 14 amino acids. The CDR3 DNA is TGTGCCAGTAGTAGGGTAGCGGGAGTTGATACGCAGTATTTT. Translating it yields CASSRVAGVDTQYF. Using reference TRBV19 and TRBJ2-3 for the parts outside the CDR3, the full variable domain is DGGITQSPKYLFRKEGQNVTLSCEQNLNHDAMYWYRQDPGQGLRLIYYSQIVNDFQKGDIAEGYSVSREKKESFPLTVTSAQKNPTAFYLCASSRVAGVDTQYFGPGTRLTVL.

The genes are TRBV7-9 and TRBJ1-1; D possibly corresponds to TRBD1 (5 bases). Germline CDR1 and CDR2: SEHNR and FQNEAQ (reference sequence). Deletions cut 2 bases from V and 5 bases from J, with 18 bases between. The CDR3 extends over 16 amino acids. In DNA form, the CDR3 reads TGTGCCAGCAGCTTATCCGGCACGGGGGTACGGACTGAAGCTTTCTTT. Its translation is CASSLSGTGVRTEAFF.

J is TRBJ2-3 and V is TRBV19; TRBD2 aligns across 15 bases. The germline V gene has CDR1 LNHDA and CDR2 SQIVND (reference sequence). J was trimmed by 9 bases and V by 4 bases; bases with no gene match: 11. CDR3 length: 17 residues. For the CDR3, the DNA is TGTGCCAGTAGTAGATGGACTAGCGGGGGGGCCGGAGAGACGCAGTATTTT. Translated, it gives CASSRWTSGGAGETQYF.

The CDR3 DNA is TGTGCCAGCAGGGGGGGGCTTGAAAAACTGTTTTTT. Its translation: CASRGGLEKLFF. J is TRBJ1-4 and V is TRBV28; tentative D call: TRBD1 (6 bases). Trimming left V 6 bases short and J 7 bases short, with 9 bases between. In germline, CDR1 is MDHEN, CDR2 SYDVKM. This CDR3 contains 12 residues.

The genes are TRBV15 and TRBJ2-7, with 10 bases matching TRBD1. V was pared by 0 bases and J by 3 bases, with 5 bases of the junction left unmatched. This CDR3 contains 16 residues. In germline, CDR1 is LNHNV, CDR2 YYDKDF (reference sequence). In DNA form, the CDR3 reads TGTGCCACCAGCAGAGATCTGACAGGGGGCGGCTACGAGCAGTACTTC. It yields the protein CATSRDLTGGGYEQYF.

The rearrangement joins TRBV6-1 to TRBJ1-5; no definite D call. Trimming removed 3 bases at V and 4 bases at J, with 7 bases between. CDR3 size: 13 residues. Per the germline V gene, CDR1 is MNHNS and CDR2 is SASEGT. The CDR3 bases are TGTGCCAGCAGTGACTGGGAGAATCAGCCCCAGCATTTT. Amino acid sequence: CASSDWENQPQHF.

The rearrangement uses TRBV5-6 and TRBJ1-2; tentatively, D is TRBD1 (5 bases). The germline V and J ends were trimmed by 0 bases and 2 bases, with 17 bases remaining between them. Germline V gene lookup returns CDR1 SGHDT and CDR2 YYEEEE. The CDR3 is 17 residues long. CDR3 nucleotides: TGTGCCAGCAGCTTGGATAGGGGTTCGGCCCCCAACTATGGCTACACCTTC. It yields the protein CASSLDRGSAPNYGYTF.

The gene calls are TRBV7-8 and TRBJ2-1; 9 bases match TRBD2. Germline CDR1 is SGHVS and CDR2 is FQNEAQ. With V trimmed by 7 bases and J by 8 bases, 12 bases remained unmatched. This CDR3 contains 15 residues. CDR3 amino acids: CASTTLSAGGDEQFF. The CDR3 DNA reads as TGTGCCAGCACCACCCTTTCCGCGGGAGGGGATGAGCAGTTCTTC. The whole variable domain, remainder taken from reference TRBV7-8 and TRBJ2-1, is GAGVSQSPRYKVAKRGQDVALRCDPISGHVSLFWYQQALGQGPEFLTYFQNEAQLDKSGLPSDRFFAERPEGSVSTLKIQRTQQEDSAVYLCASTTLSAGGDEQFFGPGTRLTVL.

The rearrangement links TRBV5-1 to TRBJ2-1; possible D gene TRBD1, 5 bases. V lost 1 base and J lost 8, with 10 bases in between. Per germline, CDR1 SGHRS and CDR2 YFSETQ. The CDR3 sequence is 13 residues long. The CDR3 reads CASSLPGAYEQFF. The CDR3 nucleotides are TGCGCCAGCAGCTTGCCTGGGGCGTATGAGCAGTTCTTC.

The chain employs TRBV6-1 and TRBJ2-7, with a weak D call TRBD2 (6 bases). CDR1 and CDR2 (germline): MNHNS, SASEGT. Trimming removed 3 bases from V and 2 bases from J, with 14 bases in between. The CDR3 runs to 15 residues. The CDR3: CASSERASEPYEQYF. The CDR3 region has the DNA TGTGCCAGCAGTGAGAGGGCTAGCGAACCCTACGAGCAGTACTTC.

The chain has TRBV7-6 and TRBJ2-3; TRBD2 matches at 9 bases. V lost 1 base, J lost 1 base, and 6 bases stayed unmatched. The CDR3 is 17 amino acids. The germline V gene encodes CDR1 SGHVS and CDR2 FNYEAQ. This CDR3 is CASSLEWAGGGTDTQYF. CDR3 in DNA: TGTGCCAGCAGCTTAGAATGGGCGGGAGGGGGCACAGATACGCAGTATTTT.

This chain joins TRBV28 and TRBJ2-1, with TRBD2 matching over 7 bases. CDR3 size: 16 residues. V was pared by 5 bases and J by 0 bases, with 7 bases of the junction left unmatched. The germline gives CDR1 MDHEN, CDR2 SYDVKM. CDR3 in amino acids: CASSPEGGSSYNEQFF. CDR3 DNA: TGTGCCAGCAGTCCCGAAGGCGGGAGCTCCTACAATGAGCAGTTCTTC.

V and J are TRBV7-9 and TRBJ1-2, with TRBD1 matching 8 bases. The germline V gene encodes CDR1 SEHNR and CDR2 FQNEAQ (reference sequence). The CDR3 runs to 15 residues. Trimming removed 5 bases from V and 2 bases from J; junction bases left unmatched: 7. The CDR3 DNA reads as TGTGCCAGCAGCCCAATGACAGGGGAGAACTATGGCTACACCTTC. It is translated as CASSPMTGENYGYTF.

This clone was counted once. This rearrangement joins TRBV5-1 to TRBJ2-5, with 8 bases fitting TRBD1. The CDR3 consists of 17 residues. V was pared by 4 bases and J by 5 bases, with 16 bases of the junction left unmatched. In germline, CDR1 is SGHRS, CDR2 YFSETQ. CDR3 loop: CASSLGPGTGLGETQYF. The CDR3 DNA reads TGCGCCAGCAGCCTGGGGCCGGGGACAGGTCTAGGTGAGACCCAGTACTTC.

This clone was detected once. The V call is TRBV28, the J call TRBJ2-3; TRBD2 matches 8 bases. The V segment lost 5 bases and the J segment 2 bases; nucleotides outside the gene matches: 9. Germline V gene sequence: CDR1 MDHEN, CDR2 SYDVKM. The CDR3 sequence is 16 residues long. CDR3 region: CASSLQGSGNTDTQYF. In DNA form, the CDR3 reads TGTGCCAGCAGTCTGCAGGGTAGCGGGAACACAGATACGCAGTATTTT. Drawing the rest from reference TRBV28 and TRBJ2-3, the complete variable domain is DVKVTQSSRYLVKRTGEKVFLECVQDMDHENMFWYRQDPGLGLRLIYFSYDVKMKEKGDIPEGYSVSREKKERFSLILESASTNQTSMYLCASSLQGSGNTDTQYFGPGTRLTVL.

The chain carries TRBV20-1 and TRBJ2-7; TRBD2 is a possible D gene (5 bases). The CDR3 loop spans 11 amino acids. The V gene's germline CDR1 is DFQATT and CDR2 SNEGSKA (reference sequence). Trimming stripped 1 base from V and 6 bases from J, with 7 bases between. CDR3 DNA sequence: TGCAGTGCTAGAGTTGGAGGCGAGCAGTACTTC. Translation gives CSARVGGEQYF.

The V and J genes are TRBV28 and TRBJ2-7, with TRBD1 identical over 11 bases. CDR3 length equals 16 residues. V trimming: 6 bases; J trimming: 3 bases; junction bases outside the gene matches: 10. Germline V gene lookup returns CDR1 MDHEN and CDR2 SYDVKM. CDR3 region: CASSPGGGTGGYEQYF. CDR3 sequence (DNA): TGTGCCAGCAGCCCCGGGGGCGGGACAGGGGGCTACGAGCAGTACTTC.

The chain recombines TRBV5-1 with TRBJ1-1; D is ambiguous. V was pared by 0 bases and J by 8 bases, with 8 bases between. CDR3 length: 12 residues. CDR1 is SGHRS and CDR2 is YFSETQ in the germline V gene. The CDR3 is CASSLGAGEAFF. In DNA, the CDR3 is TGCGCCAGCAGCTTGGGGGCAGGAGAAGCTTTCTTT.

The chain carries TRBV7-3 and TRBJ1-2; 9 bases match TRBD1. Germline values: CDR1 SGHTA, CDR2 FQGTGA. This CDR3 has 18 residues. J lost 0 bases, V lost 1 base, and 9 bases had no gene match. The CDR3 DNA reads TGTGCCAGCAGCTTAATGGGGACAGGGCTGAGAACTAACTATGGCTACACCTTC. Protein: CASSLMGTGLRTNYGYTF.

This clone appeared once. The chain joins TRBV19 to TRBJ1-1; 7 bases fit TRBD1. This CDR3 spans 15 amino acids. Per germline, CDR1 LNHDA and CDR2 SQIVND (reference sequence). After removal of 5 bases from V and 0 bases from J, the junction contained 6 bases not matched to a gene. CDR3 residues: CASSFYRGVNTEAFF. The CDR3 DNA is TGTGCCAGTAGTTTTTACAGGGGCGTGAACACTGAAGCTTTCTTT. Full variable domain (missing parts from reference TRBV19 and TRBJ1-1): DGGITQSPKYLFRKEGQNVTLSCEQNLNHDAMYWYRQDPGQGLRLIYYSQIVNDFQKGDIAEGYSVSREKKESFPLTVTSAQKNPTAFYLCASSFYRGVNTEAFFGQGTRLTVV.